This T cell receptor beta chain was retrieved from a study of T cell responses to AZD1222 COVID-19 vaccine. This clone was counted only a few times. Its antigen is unknown. Sequencing used immunoSEQ multiplex PCR; TCRdb keeps in-frame clones, though not all of them. The data contain around 80,000 clones, more than 85% of them seen just once; the ten biggest clones take up approximately 4.5%. The CDR3 has 12 amino acids. V gave up 1 base and J gave up 8 bases, with 9 bases separating them. Germline CDR1 SGHRS, CDR2 YFSETQ. Timing groups of about 4 and about 12 weeks for second doses were pooled. Study conclusions and caveats: Donors in the cohort were predominantly white British and more often female, and clonal diversity was possibly underestimated. Baseline seropositivity occurred in only a handful of AZD1222 recipients. With dominance at 160-218 and 743-854, vaccine-associated CD4 TCRs spanned spike.

The source of this sequence is an adult who received the AZD1222 COVID-19 vaccine. The sequenced sample was peripheral blood, obtained 28 days after the second AZD1222 dose. This chain uses TRBV5-1 with TRBJ1-2; no definite D call. CDR3 coding DNA: TGCGCCAGCAGCTTGAATCGTGGAGGCTACACCTTC. Its translation: CASSLNRGGYTF.